A single sample gave rise to the 9 T cell receptor beta chains below, sequenced in a study of T cell responses to AZD1222 COVID-19 vaccine. The protocol was immunoSEQ multiplex PCR, while the TCRdb copy is restricted to in-frame clones and leaves out a portion. The table shows more than 100,000 clones, with approximately 89% occurring only once. Material: peripheral blood, obtained on day 0 of AZD1222 vaccination. These receptors originate from an adult in good health.

The chain is built from TRBV9 and TRBJ1-2, with D uncertain. Germline V lookup: CDR1 SGDLS, CDR2 YYNGEE. This CDR3 comprises 18 residues. Trimming took off 0 bases at V and 5 bases at J, with 23 bases between the two ends. CDR3 sequence: CASSVESSPFPTRYGYTF. The DNA for the CDR3 is TGTGCCAGCAGCGTAGAATCCAGCCCGTTCCCTACGAGATATGGCTACACCTTC.

The J gene is TRBJ1-6, the V gene TRBV9; D is undetermined. In germline, CDR1 is SGDLS, CDR2 YYNGEE. V lost 4 bases and J lost 7, with 12 bases in between. The CDR3 is 14 amino acids. The CDR3 protein is CASSPETANSPLHF. Here the CDR3 DNA reads TGTGCCAGCAGCCCCGAAACGGCCAATTCACCCCTCCACTTT.

This clone showed up just once. The rearrangement joins TRBV11-2 to TRBJ1-2, with D tentatively TRBD1 (5 bases). Trimming left V 5 bases short and J 7 bases short, with 23 bases between. This CDR3 comprises 16 residues. The germline gives CDR1 SGHAT, CDR2 FQNNGV. CDR3 protein: CASSKGVGEGILGYTF. In DNA form, the CDR3 reads TGTGCCAGCAGCAAAGGGGTAGGGGAAGGTATCCTTGGCTACACCTTC.

This clone appeared once. This rearrangement joins TRBV28 to TRBJ1-1; perhaps TRBD1 as D (6 bases). V gave up 1 base and J gave up 4 bases, with 13 bases separating them. CDR3 length: 15 residues. Germline values: CDR1 MDHEN, CDR2 SYDVKM. This chain's CDR3 is CASSLYREESTEAFF. The DNA of the CDR3 is TGTGCCAGCAGTTTATACAGGGAGGAGAGCACTGAAGCTTTCTTT.

This clone was recorded only once. V gene TRBV7-9 combines with J gene TRBJ1-4; 10 bases align to TRBD1. The CDR3 runs 16 residues. CDR1 is SEHNR, CDR2 FQNEAQ, per germline (reference sequence). The ends lost 3 bases at V and 5 bases at J; junction bases unmatched: 6. CDR3 DNA sequence: TGTGCCAGCAGCTTTGGACAGGGGGGGATAAATGAAAAACTGTTTTTT. Amino acids: CASSFGQGGINEKLFF.

V usage is TRBV28 and J usage is TRBJ2-1, with a weak D call TRBD2 (6 bases). From germline, CDR1 is MDHEN and CDR2 SYDVKM. The CDR3 runs 16 residues. Trimming left V 3 bases short and J 1 base short, with 13 bases between. The DNA of the CDR3 is TGTGCCAGCAGTTTTGGGGGGAGCACTTCCTACAATGAGCAGTTCTTC. It is translated as CASSFGGSTSYNEQFF.

This clone was picked up a small number of times. V usage is TRBV11-3 and J usage is TRBJ2-2; D tentatively fits TRBD1 or TRBD2 (5 bases each). From germline, CDR1 is SGHNT and CDR2 YENEEA. This CDR3 has 17 amino acids. Trimming stripped 5 bases from V and 2 bases from J, with 18 bases between. The CDR3 spells CASSRTGAAINTGELFF. DNA of the CDR3: TGTGCCAGCAGCCGCACCGGGGCAGCAATCAACACCGGGGAGCTGTTTTTT.

The chain has TRBV5-1 and TRBJ2-2, with TRBD1 identical over 7 bases. V gave up 6 bases and J gave up 0 bases; unmatched junction bases: 2. Per the germline V gene, CDR1 is SGHRS and CDR2 is YFSETQ. The length of the CDR3 is 14 residues. The CDR3 DNA sequence: TGCGCCAGCAAGGGGGCCGCGAACACCGGGGAGCTGTTTTTT. It translates to CASKGAANTGELFF.

This clone was seen only a few times. The chain employs TRBV30 and TRBJ2-7; a possible D gene is TRBD2 (5 bases). The CDR3 length is 11 residues. CDR1 and CDR2 from the germline V gene are GTSNPN and SVGIG (reference sequence). V was pared by 2 bases and J by 4 bases, with 6 bases between. Written as DNA, the CDR3 is TGTGCCTGGAGTTCGGGGTACGAGCAGTACTTC. Translating it yields CAWSSGYEQYF.